This entry lists 9 T cell receptor beta chains sequenced from one sample in a study of T cell clones after liver transplantation. TCRdb keeps only in-frame clones here, not all; method: immunoSEQ multiplex PCR. The data show 7,000 to 9,500 clones, around 73% seen once. This specimen was CD8+ T cells from blood, taken at the 22-month timepoint. Receptors were obtained from a human patient who received a liver transplant. Some T cells may have originated in the graft donor.

The CDR3 DNA reads TGTGCCAGCAGCTTTTGGGGCTCAGCGTCACCCCTCCACTTT. Residues: CASSFWGSASPLHF. This chain connects TRBV5-4 to TRBJ1-6; tentatively, D is TRBD1 (5 bases). The CDR3 loop spans 14 amino acids. CDR1 and CDR2 (germline): SGHNT, YYREEE (reference sequence). V dropped 2 bases and J dropped 10 bases, with 13 bases sitting between them.

The V gene is TRBV11-2, the J gene TRBJ2-7, with D possibly being TRBD1 or TRBD2 (5 bases each). CDR3 length: 14 residues. CDR1 and CDR2 (germline): SGHAT, FQNNGV. Deletions cut 3 bases from V and 3 bases from J, with 12 bases between. The CDR3 DNA is TGTGCCAGCAGCTTTGGTATGGGGGACTACGAGCAGTACTTC. It codes for CASSFGMGDYEQYF.

The chain links TRBV16 to TRBJ1-1, with no clear D. The germline V and J ends were trimmed by 1 base and 2 bases, with 11 bases remaining between them. The CDR3 length is 15 residues. Germline V gene sequence: CDR1 KGHSY, CDR2 FQNENV. CDR3 in amino acids: CASSQYGGRNTEAFF. The DNA of the CDR3 is TGTGCCAGCAGCCAATATGGAGGGAGAAACACTGAAGCTTTCTTT.

The chain links TRBV27 to TRBJ1-2, with 8 bases matching TRBD1. This CDR3 contains 17 residues. Germline loops: CDR1 MNHEY, CDR2 SMNVEV (reference sequence). V lost 5 bases, J lost 3 bases, and 14 bases stayed unmatched. The CDR3 loop is CASSLHPDREDYYGYTF. CDR3 sequence (DNA): TGTGCCAGCAGTCTACACCCGGACAGGGAGGATTACTATGGCTACACCTTC.

This rearrangement joins TRBV27 to TRBJ2-6, with D hard to call. V was shortened by 8 bases and J by 0 bases, with 5 bases between the two germline ends. The CDR3 contains 13 residues. Germline-derived CDR1 and CDR2 are MNHEY and SMNVEV (reference sequence). CDR3 protein: CASVGSGANVLTF. CDR3 nucleotides: TGTGCCAGCGTGGGCTCTGGGGCCAACGTCCTGACTTTC.

The chain carries TRBV9 and TRBJ2-2; D remains unclear. There are 13 residues in the CDR3. Trimming removed 0 bases at V and 6 bases at J, with 6 bases between. CDR1 is SGDLS, CDR2 YYNGEE, per germline. CDR3 coding DNA: TGTGCCAGCAGCGTAGTGGGCCCCGGGGAGCTGTTTTTT. Protein sequence: CASSVVGPGELFF. Full variable domain (remainder filled in from reference TRBV9 and TRBJ2-2): DSGVTQTPKHLITATGQRVTLRCSPRSGDLSVYWYQQSLDQGLQFLIQYYNGEERAKGNILERFSAQQFPDLHSELNLSSLELGDSALYFCASSVVGPGELFFGEGSRLTVL.

The chain carries TRBV29-1 and TRBJ2-7, with D hard to call. V lost 2 bases and J lost 2, with 4 bases in between. The CDR3 is made up of 11 amino acids. Germline V gene lookup returns CDR1 SQVTM and CDR2 ANQGSEA. As DNA, the CDR3 is TGCAGCGTTGAATGGGCCTACGAGCAGTACTTC. It translates to CSVEWAYEQYF.

The CDR3 is CASSMGLTGNSPLHF. The CDR3 region has the DNA TGTGCCAGTAGTATGGGACTGACAGGTAATTCACCCCTCCACTTT. The chain recombines TRBV19 with TRBJ1-6; the D gene is possibly TRBD1 (6 bases). The germline V gene encodes CDR1 LNHDA and CDR2 SQIVND (reference sequence). There are 15 residues in the CDR3. Trimming left V 3 bases short and J 6 bases short, with 12 bases between.

This clone is deemed large. The chain employs TRBV2 and TRBJ1-1; D not certain. Germline CDR1 is SNHLY and CDR2 is FYNNEI. The V and J ends lost 1 base and 7 bases respectively, with 4 bases between them. The CDR3 has 11 residues. The CDR3 protein is CASSEGSEAFF. The CDR3 bases are TGTGCCAGCAGTGAAGGGAGTGAAGCTTTCTTT.